This TCR beta chain was captured by sequencing in a study of cytomegalovirus exposure and HLA in healthy donors. Trimming shortened V by 8 bases and J by 2 bases, and 16 bases separated the two germline ends. CDR3 size: 14 residues. CDR1 is SQVTM, CDR2 ANQGSEA, per germline. This PCR relied on a set of 60 Vbeta primers and 13 Jbeta primers. Produced via immunoSEQ multiplex PCR; TCRdb's table is partial and in-frame only. This sample yields under 200,000 clones, of which approximately 84% are seen a single time; more than 0.85% belongs to the top ten. The chain uses TRBV29-1 and TRBJ2-1, with TRBD2 as a possible D gene (7 bases). The sequence derives from a young man in good health and CMV-seronegative. Sequenced material: PBMCs. This chain's CDR3 is CSITAGAPYNEQFF. CDR3 bases: TGCAGCATCACCGCGGGGGCCCCCTACAATGAGCAGTTCTTC.